This T cell receptor beta chain is from a study of shared clonotypes between healthy human individuals. Study results and caveats: Unshared clonotypes carried lower generation probabilities than those common to all four donors.

Positively selected for CCR7, the CD45RO-negative cells used as naive CD8 cells excluded terminally differentiated effector memory CD45RA+ cells. Profiled with immunoSEQ multiplex PCR; TCRdb holds only in-frame clones, not every one. Among approximately 1.9 million clones listed, 90% to 95% were seen once. V dropped 2 bases and J dropped 2; count of bases not matched to a gene: 8. The length of the CDR3 is 17 residues. Germline assignment: CDR1 LGHNA and CDR2 YNFKEQ. This clone was picked up one time. Its antigen is not identified. The sample consisted of naive CD8+ T cells from PBMCs. The rearrangement links TRBV4-2 to TRBJ2-7, with 11 nucleotides matching TRBD1. The source of this sequence is a man aged 18 to 29 in good health. Some clones in this sample may be carry-over from other donors' samples. For the CDR3, the DNA is TGTGCCAGCAGCCAACGCATGGGACAGGGGGTTGCCTACGAGCAGTACTTC. Translating gives CASSQRMGQGVAYEQYF.